Following are 27 T cell receptor beta chains from one sample sequenced in a study of blood T cell repertoires in COVID-19. Sequencing was performed with immunoSEQ multiplex PCR; in TCRdb, only in-frame clones are kept and a portion is missing. The table records more than 200,000 clones, just over 90% of them present only once. The sample was PBMCs or T cells enriched from blood (not recorded which). These TCRs come from a woman aged 18-29 years who had recovered from COVID-19.

The DNA of the CDR3 is TGTGCCAGCTCCGGGAACTATGGCTACACCTTC. It yields the protein CASSGNYGYTF. The chain carries TRBV2 and TRBJ1-2; no clear D. CDR3 size: 11 residues. V lost 8 bases and J lost 2, with 6 bases in between. Germline values: CDR1 SNHLY, CDR2 FYNNEI.

The CDR3 nucleotides are TGTGCCAGCAGTATACTTGTGGGGACAGGGGATGGCTACACCTTC. Protein sequence: CASSILVGTGDGYTF. J is TRBJ1-2 and V is TRBV25-1, with 10 nucleotides matching TRBD1. The ends lost 5 bases at V and 6 bases at J; junction bases unmatched: 9. Germline V gene lookup returns CDR1 MGHDK and CDR2 SYGVNS. The CDR3 consists of 15 residues.

This chain joins TRBV11-3 and TRBJ2-2; possibly TRBD2 for D (7 bases). V lost 0 bases, J lost 3 bases, and 8 bases lay in between. Germline CDR1 and CDR2: SGHNT and YENEEA. This CDR3 comprises 15 residues. The CDR3 sequence is CASSLEGGHTGELFF. CDR3 sequence (DNA): TGTGCCAGCAGCTTAGAGGGGGGGCACACCGGGGAGCTGTTTTTT.

The V gene is TRBV7-2, the J gene TRBJ1-5, with no clear D. Trimming removed 1 base at V and 4 bases at J, with 11 bases between. This CDR3 contains 15 residues. The germline V gene encodes CDR1 SGHTA and CDR2 FQGNSA. The CDR3 loop reads CASSLERGVNQPQHF. CDR3 in DNA: TGTGCCAGCAGCTTAGAACGCGGGGTAAATCAGCCCCAGCATTTT.

The chain carries TRBV2 and TRBJ2-5, with D perhaps TRBD2 (5 bases). Germline V gives CDR1 SNHLY, CDR2 FYNNEI. With 3 bases removed from V and 0 bases from J, the gap between germline ends came to 8 bases. The CDR3 totals 14 residues. CDR3 amino acids: CASSEGAYQETQYF. The CDR3 region has the DNA TGTGCCAGCAGTGAGGGAGCGTACCAAGAGACCCAGTACTTC. Using reference TRBV2 and TRBJ2-5 for the parts outside the CDR3, the full variable domain is EPEVTQTPSHQVTQMGQEVILRCVPISNHLYFYWYRQILGQKVEFLVSFYNNEISEKSEIFDDQFSVERPDGSNFTLKIRSTKLEDSAMYFCASSEGAYQETQYFGPGTRLLVL.

The chain joins TRBV4-2 to TRBJ1-1; D uncertain. The V gene lost 7 bases and the J gene lost 0 bases, with 9 bases spanning the gap. The CDR3 totals 13 residues. Per germline, CDR1 LGHNA and CDR2 YNFKEQ. The CDR3 region has the DNA TGTGCCAGCACCAATATTTTGAACACTGAAGCTTTCTTT. Protein product: CASTNILNTEAFF.

This chain connects TRBV12-1 to TRBJ2-7; the DNA was not used to check the table's D call, TRBD1. TRBV12-1 corresponds to a pseudogene. The CDR3 has 16 residues. The CDR3 nucleotides are TGTGCCAGCAGCTCCGATACGACAGCAGCTAGTTACGAGCAGTACTTC. Translated, it gives CASSSDTTAASYEQYF.

This rearrangement joins TRBV5-4 to TRBJ2-1, with TRBD2 matching 12 bases. There are 16 residues in the CDR3. V dropped 4 bases and J dropped 8; count of bases not matched to a gene: 10. The germline gives CDR1 SGHNT, CDR2 YYREEE (reference sequence). The CDR3 sequence is CASSRAGLAGLHEQFF. The CDR3 DNA reads TGTGCCAGCAGCCGGGCCGGACTAGCGGGGCTCCATGAGCAGTTCTTC.

The V gene is TRBV6-4, the J gene TRBJ1-2; D unclear. Germline CDR1 MRHNA, CDR2 SNTAGT. Trimming pared 8 bases from V and 6 bases from J, leaving 19 bases between. This CDR3 comprises 14 residues. CDR3 nucleotides: TGTGCCAGCCACCTGGGGAGGGCCGGGGATGGCTACACCTTC. Translating gives CASHLGRAGDGYTF.

The chain uses TRBV28 and TRBJ1-6, with TRBD1 matching 7 bases. CDR1 and CDR2 from the germline V gene are MDHEN and SYDVKM. The junction had 7 bases not matched to a gene; V was cut back by 4 bases and J by 10 bases. There are 14 residues in the CDR3. The CDR3 here is CASSSGTAVSPLHF. As DNA, the CDR3 is TGTGCCAGCAGTTCAGGGACAGCTGTATCACCCCTCCACTTT.

The chain couples TRBV7-9 to TRBJ1-2; the D gene is possibly TRBD1 (5 bases). Germline lookup yields CDR1 SEHNR and CDR2 FQNEAQ (reference sequence). The V end was cut by 3 bases, the J end by 6 bases, with 11 bases between. CDR3 length: 13 residues. The CDR3 sequence: CASSFDIRDGYTF. The CDR3 DNA is TGTGCCAGCAGCTTCGACATCAGGGATGGCTACACCTTC.

In DNA, the CDR3 is TGTGCCAGCAGCTTAATATCAGGACTAGCGGGAGGAGTTACCGGGGAGCTGTTTTTT. It translates to CASSLISGLAGGVTGELFF. The rearrangement links TRBV9 to TRBJ2-2, with 14 bases matching TRBD2. V lost 4 bases, J lost 5 bases, and 13 bases stayed unmatched. This CDR3 spans 19 amino acids. The germline CDR1 and CDR2 sequences are SGDLS and YYNGEE. The full variable domain, with the rest looked up from reference TRBV9 and TRBJ2-2, is DSGVTQTPKHLITATGQRVTLRCSPRSGDLSVYWYQQSLDQGLQFLIQYYNGEERAKGNILERFSAQQFPDLHSELNLSSLELGDSALYFCASSLISGLAGGVTGELFFGEGSRLTVL.

This chain links TRBV5-8 with TRBJ1-5; 11 nucleotides match TRBD1. The CDR3 is 18 residues long. CDR1 SGHTS and CDR2 YDEGEE come from the germline V gene. The V gene end was trimmed by 2 bases and the J gene end by 1 base; junction bases not matched to a gene: 8. CDR3 in amino acids: CASSFWTGGRGSNQPQHF. For the CDR3, the DNA is TGTGCCAGCAGCTTTTGGACAGGGGGCAGGGGAAGCAATCAGCCCCAGCATTTT. The complete variable domain, with remaining parts taken from reference TRBV5-8 and TRBJ1-5, reads EAGVTQSPTHLIKTRGQQATLRCSPISGHTSVYWYQQALGLGLQFLLWYDEGEERNRGNFPPRFSGRQFPNYSSELNVNALELEDSALYLCASSFWTGGRGSNQPQHFGDGTRLSIL.

CDR3 residues: CATSIWGSNQPQHF. The CDR3 region has the DNA TGTGCCACCAGCATATGGGGCAGCAATCAGCCCCAGCATTTT. The chain links TRBV15 to TRBJ1-5; the D gene is possibly TRBD1 (5 bases). Trimming cost V 4 bases and J 1 base, with 8 bases left between them. CDR1 and CDR2 (germline): LNHNV, YYDKDF (reference sequence). This CDR3 region has 14 residues.

V and J are TRBV19 and TRBJ1-1; weak D call: TRBD1 (5 bases). Germline lookup yields CDR1 LNHDA and CDR2 SQIVND (reference sequence). The CDR3 is 14 amino acids. The V gene lost 9 bases and the J gene lost 1 base, with 15 bases spanning the gap. The CDR3 nucleotides read TGTGCCAGCGGGGGAGCCGGGGGGAACACTGAAGCTTTCTTT. Its translation: CASGGAGGNTEAFF.

The V gene is TRBV6-5, the J gene TRBJ2-7; 7 bases are a match to TRBD2. CDR1 is MNHEY, CDR2 SVGAGI, per germline. This CDR3 has 12 amino acids. The V segment lost 4 bases and the J segment 3 bases; nucleotides outside the gene matches: 0. The CDR3 region has the DNA TGTGCCAGCAGTTCTAGCGGCTACGAGCAGTACTTC. Encoded protein: CASSSSGYEQYF.

This clone appeared a few times. J is TRBJ1-4 and V is TRBV6-1; D remains ambiguous. Trimming left V 1 base short and J 6 bases short, with 9 bases between. The CDR3 contains 14 residues. Germline V lookup: CDR1 MNHNS, CDR2 SASEGT. The CDR3 bases are TGTGCCAGCAGTGAAGGAGGTAGCTATGAAAAACTGTTTTTT. This translates into CASSEGGSYEKLFF.

The chain links TRBV11-3 to TRBJ1-4; 8 bases are shared with TRBD1. After removal of 6 bases from V and 4 bases from J, the junction contained 4 bases not matched to a gene. Germline values: CDR1 SGHNT, CDR2 YENEEA. The CDR3 is 14 residues long. The CDR3 nucleotides read TGTGCCAGCAGTCGGGACAGGATTAATGAAAAACTGTTTTTT. This sequence encodes CASSRDRINEKLFF.

This clone was seen a handful of times. This rearrangement joins TRBV15 to TRBJ1-4; 8 positions match TRBD1. CDR3 length equals 15 residues. V trimming: 5 bases; J trimming: 4 bases; junction bases outside the gene matches: 6. Germline CDR1 reads LNHNV; CDR2 reads YYDKDF (reference sequence). The CDR3 region is CATSGGTGGNEKLFF. The CDR3 DNA reads as TGTGCCACCAGCGGGGGGACAGGTGGTAATGAAAAACTGTTTTTT.

The V and J genes are TRBV3-1 (or the pseudogene TRBV3-2) and TRBJ1-1; D gene ambiguous. CDR3 size: 12 residues. Germline V gives CDR1 LGHDT, CDR2 YNNKEL (reference sequence). The V end lost 4 bases, the J end lost 1 base, and 4 bases lay between the germline ends. The CDR3 DNA follows: TGTGCCAGCAGCCCACAGAACACTGAAGCTTTCTTT. This translates into CASSPQNTEAFF.

The V call is TRBV11-3, the J call TRBJ1-2; 7 nucleotides agree with TRBD1. Germline V gene data show CDR1 as SGHNT and CDR2 as YENEEA. There are 17 residues in the CDR3. V trimming: 4 bases; J trimming: 5 bases; junction bases outside the gene matches: 16. Written as DNA, the CDR3 is TGTGCCAGCAGCTCCGGGACAGTGGACCCGGTGGTATATGGCTACACCTTC. Protein sequence: CASSSGTVDPVVYGYTF.

The chain has TRBV18 and TRBJ2-7, with 7 bases aligning to TRBD1. Per the germline V gene, CDR1 is KGHSH and CDR2 is LQKENI. With 8 bases clipped from V and 2 bases from J, the junction kept 3 bases outside the gene matches. CDR3 length: 12 residues. The CDR3 spells CASRDSPYEQYF. CDR3 DNA: TGTGCCAGCCGGGACAGTCCCTACGAGCAGTACTTC. Drawing the rest from reference TRBV18 and TRBJ2-7, the complete variable domain is NAGVMQNPRHLVRRRGQEARLRCSPMKGHSHVYWYRQLPEEGLKFMVYLQKENIIDESGMPKERFSAEFPKEGPSILRIQQVVRGDSAAYFCASRDSPYEQYFGPGTRLTVT.

The V call is TRBV5-6, the J call TRBJ2-1; 10 nucleotides match TRBD2. The CDR3 runs 15 residues. Germline values: CDR1 SGHDT, CDR2 YYEEEE. The J segment lost 14 bases and the V segment lost 1 base, leaving 12 bases of the junction unmatched. CDR3 nucleotides: TGTGCCAGCAGCTTGCTAGCGGGGGCCATCTTTCCCAAGTTCTTC. Its translation: CASSLLAGAIFPKFF.

The rearrangement joins TRBV28 to TRBJ2-6; D ambiguous. The V gene lost 7 bases and the J gene lost 0 bases, with 4 bases spanning the gap. CDR1 is MDHEN, CDR2 SYDVKM, per germline. The length of the CDR3 is 13 residues. The CDR3 loop reads CASTNSGANVLTF. The CDR3 nucleotides read TGTGCCAGCACAAACTCTGGGGCCAACGTCCTGACTTTC. The complete variable domain, with remaining parts taken from reference TRBV28 and TRBJ2-6, reads DVKVTQSSRYLVKRTGEKVFLECVQDMDHENMFWYRQDPGLGLRLIYFSYDVKMKEKGDIPEGYSVSREKKERFSLILESASTNQTSMYLCASTNSGANVLTFGAGSRLTVL.

The chain joins TRBV27 to TRBJ2-7; 8 bases fit TRBD2. The CDR3 has 15 amino acids. Germline assignment: CDR1 MNHEY and CDR2 SMNVEV (reference sequence). Unmatched junction bases numbered 9, after V lost 5 bases and J lost 3 bases. CDR3: CASSHRGLGVYEQYF. CDR3 sequence (DNA): TGTGCCAGCAGTCATAGGGGACTAGGTGTCTACGAGCAGTACTTC.

The chain links TRBV7-9 to TRBJ1-3, with a tentative D call TRBD1 (6 bases). Germline V lookup: CDR1 SEHNR, CDR2 FQNEAQ (reference sequence). The CDR3 extends over 15 amino acids. Trimming pared 4 bases from V and 2 bases from J, leaving 12 bases between. CDR3 region: CASSSEGQPGNTIYF. In DNA form, the CDR3 reads TGTGCCAGCAGCTCGGAAGGACAGCCTGGAAACACCATATATTTT.

This chain connects TRBV20-1 to TRBJ2-5, with D perhaps being TRBD1 or TRBD2 (5 bases each). The CDR3 is made up of 13 amino acids. CDR1 DFQATT and CDR2 SNEGSKA come from the germline V gene (reference sequence). Trimming removed 3 bases at V and 6 bases at J, with 14 bases between. The CDR3 is CSASEGREKTQYF. CDR3 sequence (DNA): TGCAGTGCTAGTGAGGGCAGGGAAAAGACCCAGTACTTC.